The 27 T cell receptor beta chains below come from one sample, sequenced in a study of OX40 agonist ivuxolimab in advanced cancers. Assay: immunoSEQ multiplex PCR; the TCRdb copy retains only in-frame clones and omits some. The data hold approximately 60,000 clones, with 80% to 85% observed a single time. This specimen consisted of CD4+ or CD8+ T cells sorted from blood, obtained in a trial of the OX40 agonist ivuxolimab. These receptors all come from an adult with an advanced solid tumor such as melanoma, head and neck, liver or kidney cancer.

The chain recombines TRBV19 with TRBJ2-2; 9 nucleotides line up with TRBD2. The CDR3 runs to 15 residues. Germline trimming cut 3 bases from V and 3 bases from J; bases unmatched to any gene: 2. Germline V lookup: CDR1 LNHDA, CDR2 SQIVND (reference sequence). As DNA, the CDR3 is TGTGCCAGTAGTATTCGCGGGGGGGACACCGGGGAGCTGTTTTTT. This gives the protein CASSIRGGDTGELFF.

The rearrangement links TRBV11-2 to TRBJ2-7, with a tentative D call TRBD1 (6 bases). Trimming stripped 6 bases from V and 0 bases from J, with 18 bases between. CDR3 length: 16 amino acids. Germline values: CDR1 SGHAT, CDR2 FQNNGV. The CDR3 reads CASSPMKTGISYEQYF. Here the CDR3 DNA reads TGTGCCAGCAGTCCTATGAAAACAGGGATCTCCTACGAGCAGTACTTC.

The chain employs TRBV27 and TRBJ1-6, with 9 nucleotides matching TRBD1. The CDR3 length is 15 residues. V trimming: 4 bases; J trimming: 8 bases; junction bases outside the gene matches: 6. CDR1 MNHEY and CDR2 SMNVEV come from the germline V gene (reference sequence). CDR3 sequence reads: CASSSSRTGDSPLHF. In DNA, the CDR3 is TGTGCCAGCAGTTCGTCCCGGACAGGGGATTCACCCCTCCACTTT.

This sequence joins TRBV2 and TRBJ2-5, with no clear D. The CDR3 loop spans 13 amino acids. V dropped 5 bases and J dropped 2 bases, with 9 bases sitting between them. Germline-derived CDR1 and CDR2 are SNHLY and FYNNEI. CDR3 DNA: TGTGCCAGCAGTCGAAACCTTCAAGAGACCCAGTACTTC. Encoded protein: CASSRNLQETQYF.

The CDR3 loop is CASTPVGAIYGYTF. In nucleotides, the CDR3 is TGTGCCAGCACCCCCGTGGGGGCGATCTATGGCTACACCTTC. This chain joins TRBV2 and TRBJ1-2; D perhaps matches TRBD1 (6 bases). The V gene lost 7 bases and the J gene lost 4 bases, with 16 bases spanning the gap. Germline V gene sequence: CDR1 SNHLY, CDR2 FYNNEI. The CDR3 length is 14 residues.

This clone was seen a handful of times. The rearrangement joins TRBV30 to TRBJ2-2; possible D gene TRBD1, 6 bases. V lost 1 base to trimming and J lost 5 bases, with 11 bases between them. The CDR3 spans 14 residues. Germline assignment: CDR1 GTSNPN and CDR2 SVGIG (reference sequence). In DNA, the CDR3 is TGTGCCTGGAGTGGACAGGATCTGACCGGGGAGCTGTTTTTT. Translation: CAWSGQDLTGELFF. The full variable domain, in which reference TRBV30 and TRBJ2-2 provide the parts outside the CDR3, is SQTIHQWPATLVQPVGSPLSLECTVEGTSNPNLYWYRQAAGRGLQLLFYSVGIGQISSEVPQNLSASRPQDRQFILSSKKLLLSDSGFYLCAWSGQDLTGELFFGEGSRLTVL.

Here the CDR3 DNA reads TGTGCCACCAGCAGACCCGATTTGACTGAAGCTTTCTTT. It encodes CATSRPDLTEAFF. The rearrangement joins TRBV15 to TRBJ1-1; D not resolved. Looked up from germline, CDR1 is LNHNV and CDR2 is YYDKDF (reference sequence). The germline V and J ends were trimmed by 2 bases and 5 bases, with 9 bases remaining between them. The CDR3 has 13 residues. Together with reference TRBV15 and TRBJ1-1, the CDR3 gives the full variable domain: DAMVIQNPRYQVTQFGKPVTLSCSQTLNHNVMYWYQQKSSQAPKLLFHYYDKDFNNEADTPDNFQSRRPNTSFCFLDIRSPGLGDTAMYLCATSRPDLTEAFFGQGTRLTVV.

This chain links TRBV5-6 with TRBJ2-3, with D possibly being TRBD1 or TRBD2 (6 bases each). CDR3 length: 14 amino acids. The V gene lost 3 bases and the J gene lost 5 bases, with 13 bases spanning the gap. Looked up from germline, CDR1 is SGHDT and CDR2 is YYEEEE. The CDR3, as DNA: TGTGCCAGCAGCTCGCCGGGGGCTGGAGATACGCAGTATTTT. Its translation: CASSSPGAGDTQYF.

The CDR3 DNA is TGCGCCAGCAGCCCCAACAGGATATCAACTGAAGCTTTCTTT. Protein sequence: CASSPNRISTEAFF. This chain connects TRBV10-1 to TRBJ1-1; the D gene is possibly TRBD1 (5 bases). The V gene's germline CDR1 is WNHNN and CDR2 SYGVQD (reference sequence). V lost 6 bases, J lost 5 bases, and 16 bases lay in between. There are 14 residues in the CDR3.

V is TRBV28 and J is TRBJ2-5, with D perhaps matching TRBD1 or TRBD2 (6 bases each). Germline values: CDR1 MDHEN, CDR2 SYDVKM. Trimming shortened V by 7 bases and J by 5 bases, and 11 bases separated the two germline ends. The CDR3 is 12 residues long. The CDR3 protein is CASNGGLETQYF. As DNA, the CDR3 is TGTGCCAGCAACGGGGGCCTCGAGACCCAGTACTTC. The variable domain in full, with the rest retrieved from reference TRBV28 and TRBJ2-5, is DVKVTQSSRYLVKRTGEKVFLECVQDMDHENMFWYRQDPGLGLRLIYFSYDVKMKEKGDIPEGYSVSREKKERFSLILESASTNQTSMYLCASNGGLETQYFGPGTRLLVL.

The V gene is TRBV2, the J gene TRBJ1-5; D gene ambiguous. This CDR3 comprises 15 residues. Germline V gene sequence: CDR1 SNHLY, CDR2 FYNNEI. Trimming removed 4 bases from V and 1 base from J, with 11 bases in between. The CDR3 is CASSGGVWSNQPQHF. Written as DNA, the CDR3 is TGTGCCAGCAGTGGGGGAGTTTGGAGCAATCAGCCCCAGCATTTT. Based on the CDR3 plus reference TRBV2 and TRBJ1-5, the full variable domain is EPEVTQTPSHQVTQMGQEVILRCVPISNHLYFYWYRQILGQKVEFLVSFYNNEISEKSEIFDDQFSVERPDGSNFTLKIRSTKLEDSAMYFCASSGGVWSNQPQHFGDGTRLSIL.

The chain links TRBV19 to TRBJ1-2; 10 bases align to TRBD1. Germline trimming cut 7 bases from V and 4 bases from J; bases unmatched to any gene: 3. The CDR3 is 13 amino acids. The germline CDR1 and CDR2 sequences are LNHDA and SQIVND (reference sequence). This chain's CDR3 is CASMDRGTYGYTF. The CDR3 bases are TGTGCCAGTATGGACAGGGGGACCTATGGCTACACCTTC.

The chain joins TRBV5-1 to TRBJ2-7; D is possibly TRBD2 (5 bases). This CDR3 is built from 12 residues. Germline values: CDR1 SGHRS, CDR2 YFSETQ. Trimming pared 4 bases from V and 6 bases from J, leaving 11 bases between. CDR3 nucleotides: TGCGCCAGCAGCCCCGGGGTAGGCGAGCAGTACTTC. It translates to CASSPGVGEQYF. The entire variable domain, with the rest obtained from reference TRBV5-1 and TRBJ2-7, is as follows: KAGVTQTPRYLIKTRGQQVTLSCSPISGHRSVSWYQQTPGQGLQFLFEYFSETQRNKGNFPGRFSGRQFSNSRSEMNVSTLELGDSALYLCASSPGVGEQYFGPGTRLTVT.

CDR3 residues: CASSSRDYEQYF. CDR3 in DNA: TGCGCCAGCAGCTCCCGGGACTACGAGCAGTACTTC. V usage is TRBV10-1 and J usage is TRBJ2-7; TRBD2 is a possible D gene (5 bases). The CDR3 is 12 amino acids. Trimming shortened V by 6 bases and J by 3 bases, and 9 bases separated the two germline ends. The germline V gene encodes CDR1 WNHNN and CDR2 SYGVQD (reference sequence).

CDR3 sequence (DNA): TGTGCCAGCAGTGAACCGGGACTAGCGGGAGTCAATGAGCAGTTCTTC. Translating gives CASSEPGLAGVNEQFF. This chain connects TRBV6-1 to TRBJ2-1; TRBD2 matches at 14 bases. The CDR3 consists of 16 residues. V gave up 2 bases and J gave up 6 bases; unmatched junction bases: 3. The V gene's germline CDR1 is MNHNS and CDR2 SASEGT.

The CDR3 nucleotides read TGTGCCAGCAGTGAATCTAGGCAGGGCAATCAGCCCCAGCATTTT. Translated, it gives CASSESRQGNQPQHF. The J gene is TRBJ1-5, the V gene TRBV2; D is uncertain. Germline lookup yields CDR1 SNHLY and CDR2 FYNNEI. The CDR3 is made up of 15 amino acids. Trimming cost V 2 bases and J 2 bases, with 10 bases left between them.

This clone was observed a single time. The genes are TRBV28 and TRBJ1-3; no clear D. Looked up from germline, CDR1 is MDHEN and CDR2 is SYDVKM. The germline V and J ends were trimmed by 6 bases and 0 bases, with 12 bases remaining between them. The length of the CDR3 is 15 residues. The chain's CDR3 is CASRLDVNSGNTIYF. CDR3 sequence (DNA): TGTGCCAGCAGGTTGGACGTCAACTCTGGAAACACCATATATTTT.

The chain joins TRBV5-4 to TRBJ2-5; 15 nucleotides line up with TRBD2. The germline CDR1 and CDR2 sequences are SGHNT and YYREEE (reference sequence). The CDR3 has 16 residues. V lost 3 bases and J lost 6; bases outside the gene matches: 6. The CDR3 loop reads CASSSRTSGRGKTQYF. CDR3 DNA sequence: TGTGCCAGCAGCTCACGGACTAGCGGGAGGGGAAAGACCCAGTACTTC.

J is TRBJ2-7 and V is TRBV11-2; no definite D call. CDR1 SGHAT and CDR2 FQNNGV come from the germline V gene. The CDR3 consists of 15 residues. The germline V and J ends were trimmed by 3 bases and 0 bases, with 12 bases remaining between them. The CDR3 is CASSLAGPASYEQYF. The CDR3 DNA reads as TGTGCCAGCAGCTTGGCCGGGCCTGCCTCCTACGAGCAGTACTTC.

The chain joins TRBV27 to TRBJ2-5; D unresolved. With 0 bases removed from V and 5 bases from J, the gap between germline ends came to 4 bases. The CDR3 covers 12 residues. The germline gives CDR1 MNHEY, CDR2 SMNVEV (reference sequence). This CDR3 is CASSLSGETQYF. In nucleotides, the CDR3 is TGTGCCAGCAGTTTATCAGGGGAGACCCAGTACTTC.

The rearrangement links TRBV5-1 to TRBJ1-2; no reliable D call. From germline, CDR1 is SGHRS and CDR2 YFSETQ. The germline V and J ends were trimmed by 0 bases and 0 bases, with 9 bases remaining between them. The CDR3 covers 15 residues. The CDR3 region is CASSLEAGSNYGYTF. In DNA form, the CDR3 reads TGCGCCAGCAGCTTGGAGGCCGGTTCTAACTATGGCTACACCTTC.

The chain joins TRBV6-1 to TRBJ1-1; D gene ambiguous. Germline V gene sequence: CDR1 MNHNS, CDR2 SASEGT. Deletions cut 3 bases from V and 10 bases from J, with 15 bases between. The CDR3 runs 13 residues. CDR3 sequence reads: CASSDEPSSRAFF. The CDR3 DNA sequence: TGTGCCAGCAGTGATGAACCATCCAGTCGAGCTTTCTTT.

In DNA form, the CDR3 reads TGTGCCAGCAGCAGACAGGGAAGTAGAGGCTACACCTTC. Translated, it gives CASSRQGSRGYTF. This chain connects TRBV28 to TRBJ1-2; 7 bases agree with TRBD1. CDR1 is MDHEN and CDR2 is SYDVKM in the germline V gene. The junction had 9 bases not matched to a gene; V was cut back by 6 bases and J by 8 bases. The CDR3 sequence is 13 residues long.

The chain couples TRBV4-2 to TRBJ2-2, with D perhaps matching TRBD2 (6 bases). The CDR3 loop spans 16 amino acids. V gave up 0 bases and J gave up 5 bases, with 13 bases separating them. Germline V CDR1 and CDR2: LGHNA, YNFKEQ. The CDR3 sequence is CASSQDQAGVTGELFF. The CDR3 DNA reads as TGTGCCAGCAGCCAAGATCAAGCGGGTGTTACCGGGGAGCTGTTTTTT.

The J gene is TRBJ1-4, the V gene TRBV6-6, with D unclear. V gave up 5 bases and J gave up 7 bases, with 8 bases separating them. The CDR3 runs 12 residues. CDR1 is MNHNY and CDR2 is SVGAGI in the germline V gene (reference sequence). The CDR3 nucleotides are TGTGCCAGCAGTCAAACCGCTGAAAAACTGTTTTTT. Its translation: CASSQTAEKLFF.

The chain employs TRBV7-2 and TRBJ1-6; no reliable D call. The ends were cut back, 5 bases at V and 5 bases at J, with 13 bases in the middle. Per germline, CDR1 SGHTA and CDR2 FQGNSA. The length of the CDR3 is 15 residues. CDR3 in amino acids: CASSAGGRDNSPLHF. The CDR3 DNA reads TGTGCCAGCAGCGCAGGAGGACGGGATAATTCACCCCTCCACTTT.

In DNA, the CDR3 is TGTGCCAGCAGCCCAGGACAGACCGAGCAGTACTTC. This translates into CASSPGQTEQYF. V is TRBV7-9 and J is TRBJ2-7; tentatively, D is TRBD1 (6 bases). V lost 5 bases and J lost 6, with 11 bases in between. Germline V gives CDR1 SEHNR, CDR2 FQNEAQ (reference sequence). CDR3 length equals 12 residues. The variable domain in full, with the rest retrieved from reference TRBV7-9 and TRBJ2-7, is DTGVSQNPRHKITKRGQNVTFRCDPISEHNRLYWYRQTLGQGPEFLTYFQNEAQLEKSRLLSDRFSAERPKGSFSTLEIQRTEQGDSAMYLCASSPGQTEQYFGPGTRLTVT.